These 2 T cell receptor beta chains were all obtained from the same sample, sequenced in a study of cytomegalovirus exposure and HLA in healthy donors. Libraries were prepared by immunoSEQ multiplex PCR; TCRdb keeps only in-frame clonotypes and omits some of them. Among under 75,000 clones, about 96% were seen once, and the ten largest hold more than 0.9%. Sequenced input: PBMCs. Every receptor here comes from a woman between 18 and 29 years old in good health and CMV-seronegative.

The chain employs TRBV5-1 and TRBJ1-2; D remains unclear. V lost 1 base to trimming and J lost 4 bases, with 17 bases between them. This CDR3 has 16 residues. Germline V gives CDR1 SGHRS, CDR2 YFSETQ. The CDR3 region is CASSLYTTQEGYGYTF. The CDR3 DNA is TGCGCCAGCAGCTTGTACACGACCCAAGAGGGCTATGGCTACACCTTC.

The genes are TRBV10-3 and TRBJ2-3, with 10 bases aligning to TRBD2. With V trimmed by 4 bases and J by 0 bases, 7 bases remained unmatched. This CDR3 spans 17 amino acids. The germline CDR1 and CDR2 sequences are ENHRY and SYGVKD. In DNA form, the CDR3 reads TGTGCCATCAGTGCCGGACTAGCGGCCTATAGCACAGATACGCAGTATTTT. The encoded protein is CAISAGLAAYSTDTQYF.